The T cell receptor beta chain under discussion was sequenced for a study of OX40 agonist ivuxolimab in advanced cancers. Germline values: CDR1 SGHAT, CDR2 FQNNGV. The CDR3 sequence is 14 residues long. The ends were cut back, 0 bases at V and 9 bases at J, with 11 bases in the middle. The table came from immunoSEQ multiplex PCR; TCRdb's copy has only in-frame clones and leaves some out. This sample has some 80,000 clones, with around 87% found just once. The chain has TRBV11-2 and TRBJ1-4, with D unresolved. The sample consisted of CD4+ or CD8+ T cells sorted from blood, taken in a trial of the OX40 agonist ivuxolimab. The clonotype comes from an adult with an advanced solid tumor such as melanoma, head and neck, liver or kidney cancer. CDR3 DNA: TGTGCCAGCAGCTTAGATCATCGTACCCAAAAACTGTTTTTT. It is translated as CASSLDHRTQKLFF. Full variable domain (rest looked up from reference TRBV11-2 and TRBJ1-4): EAGVAQSPRYKIIEKRQSVAFWCNPISGHATLYWYQQILGQGPKLLIQFQNNGVVDDSQLPKDRFSAERLKGVDSTLKIQPAKLEDSAVYLCASSLDHRTQKLFFGSGTQLSVL.